This T cell receptor (beta chain) was captured in a study of blood T cell repertoires in COVID-19. Study processing details: For nucleated cells, counts were estimated from reference gene primer amplification. The assay was immunoSEQ multiplex PCR, and TCRdb's table has in-frame clones only and misses some. The D gene and trimming were derived from the DNA, and the V and J assignments and clone size from that table. The table includes 150,000 to 200,000 clones, roughly 86% detected once. The CDR3 is made up of 14 amino acids. Germline assignment: CDR1 SGDLS and CDR2 YYNGEE. V lost 4 bases, J lost 6 bases, and 13 bases lay in between.

The receptor was isolated from a man in his sixties or seventies with acute or convalescent COVID-19. The source material was peripheral blood. This rearrangement joins TRBV9 to TRBJ2-2; D unresolved. CDR3 sequence (DNA): TGTGCCAGCAGCACCCAGCTAGAGCCCGGGGAGCTGTTTTTT. This translates into CASSTQLEPGELFF.